These 3 T cell receptor beta chains came from one sample sequenced in a study of blood T cell repertoires in COVID-19 (TCRdb year 2020). Receptor amplification or capture employed the immunoSEQ multiplex PCR assay. TCRdb stores this immuneACCESS table with in-frame sequences only. Part of the clones is absent; in the studies checked, under half of the shortfall reflects unresolved V genes, and no reason is known for the rest. This sample lists a few hundred thousand clones; about 89% were detected once. Less than 2.5% of the sample is in the top ten clones. The sample comprised PBMCs or T cells enriched from blood (not recorded which). These receptors were taken from a man aged 35-49 years in a cohort exposed to, infected with or recovered from COVID-19 (not recorded which).

This rearrangement joins TRBV6-6 to TRBJ2-3, with TRBD2 matching 8 bases. The CDR3 extends over 16 amino acids. J gave up 0 bases and V 6 bases, and 8 bases lay outside the gene matches. Per the germline V gene, CDR1 is MNHNY and CDR2 is SVGAGI (reference sequence). CDR3 coding DNA: TGTGCCAGCAGGGTGGTAGCGGGGACTAGCACAGATACGCAGTATTTT. Translation: CASRVVAGTSTDTQYF.

In its sample, this clone was seen once. V is TRBV20-1 and J is TRBJ2-7; D unresolved. Germline assignment: CDR1 DFQATT and CDR2 SNEGSKA (reference sequence). Trimming removed 3 bases from V and 2 bases from J, with 11 bases in between. The CDR3 length is 13 residues. CDR3 in DNA: TGCAGTGCTAGTCGTGGGCCGCCCTACGAGCAGTACTTC. Translating gives CSASRGPPYEQYF.

The V and J genes are TRBV19 and TRBJ1-2; D gene unclear. The CDR3 spans 13 residues. V was shortened by 3 bases and J by 4 bases, with 9 bases between the two germline ends. In germline, CDR1 is LNHDA, CDR2 SQIVND (reference sequence). CDR3 DNA sequence: TGTGCCAGTAGTATTTCCGGGGTCTATGGCTACACCTTC. Translated, it gives CASSISGVYGYTF.